Reported below is one TCR beta chain. This entry is derived from a study of T cell changes during pregnancy in multiple sclerosis. The germline CDR1 and CDR2 sequences are SGHTA and FQGNSA. The CDR3 contains 15 residues. V was clipped by 5 bases and J by 4 bases, with 16 bases between them. Clones were read by immunoSEQ multiplex PCR, and TCRdb kept only the in-frame ones, dropping some. The repertoire holds more than 70,000 clones, with roughly 89% as singletons. The receptor comes from a female donor in good health, enrolled as a control in a pregnancy study. J is TRBJ2-3 and V is TRBV7-2; TRBD2 is a possible D gene (5 bases). The sample here was peripheral blood, taken after pregnancy. The DNA of the CDR3 is TGTGCCAGCAGCCCAGGCTCGGCGGGTTCAGATACGCAGTATTTT. Translation gives CASSPGSAGSDTQYF.